The rows below give T cell receptor beta chains drawn from one sample of a study of blood T cell repertoires in COVID-19. Using immunoSEQ multiplex PCR, the repertoire was profiled, and TCRdb retains in-frame clones only, with some absent. The sample contains a few hundred thousand clones, 70% to 90% of which appear only once. Sequenced input: peripheral blood. Receptors were obtained from a man in his forties with acute or convalescent COVID-19. Both conserved end residues are part of each CDR3. The D gene is left open where the match is weak. Size is stated for part of the rows, as once, few or many counts, or as a class when the clone is expanded.

d_call: TRBD1
v_call: TRBV7-8
j_call: TRBJ1-6
clone_size: .
cdr3_nt: TGTGCCAGCAGCTCCGGACAGGATAATTCACCCCTCCACTTT
cdr3_aa: CASSSGQDNSPLHF

d_call: TRBD1
v_call: TRBV18
j_call: TRBJ1-2
clone_size: .
cdr3_nt: TGTGCCAGCTCGCCGAGGGACAGTAGCTATGGCTACACCTTC
cdr3_aa: CASSPRDSSYGYTF

d_call: .
v_call: TRBV27
j_call: TRBJ1-1
clone_size: .
cdr3_nt: TGTGCCAGCGGAAGAGACGGACTCAACACTGAAGCTTTCTTT
cdr3_aa: CASGRDGLNTEAFF

d_call: .
v_call: TRBV28
j_call: TRBJ1-2
clone_size: .
cdr3_nt: TGTGCCAGCAGCCCCTGGACGGACTCCAACTATGGCTACACCTTC
cdr3_aa: CASSPWTDSNYGYTF

d_call: .
v_call: TRBV4-1
j_call: TRBJ1-2
clone_size: .
cdr3_nt: TGCGCCAGCAGCCAAGATTTACGGTATGGCTACACCTTC
cdr3_aa: CASSQDLRYGYTF

d_call: TRBD2
v_call: TRBV27
j_call: TRBJ2-3
clone_size: .
cdr3_nt: TGTGCCAGCAGTTCCCCGGGACTAGCGGGGGCCATCCTATTCACAGATACGCAGTATTTT
cdr3_aa: CASSSPGLAGAILFTDTQYF

d_call: TRBD1
v_call: TRBV28
j_call: TRBJ1-1
clone_size: .
cdr3_nt: TGTGCCAGCAGTTTGACAGGGGGCGCGGCGAACACTGAAGCTTTCTTT
cdr3_aa: CASSLTGGAANTEAFF

d_call: .
v_call: TRBV28
j_call: TRBJ1-3
clone_size: .
cdr3_nt: TGTGCCAGCAGTTTCTTCGAGCGAAACACCATATATTTT
cdr3_aa: CASSFFERNTIYF

d_call: TRBD2
v_call: TRBV29-1
j_call: TRBJ2-2
clone_size: .
cdr3_nt: TGCAGCGTTGAACGGGGGGTCACCGGGGAGCTGTTTTTT
cdr3_aa: CSVERGVTGELFF

d_call: TRBD1
v_call: TRBV12-5
j_call: TRBJ1-5
clone_size: .
cdr3_nt: TGTGCTAGTGGTGTGGGACAGTTTAATCAGCCTCAGCATTTT
cdr3_aa: CASGVGQFNQPQHF

d_call: .
v_call: TRBV5-1
j_call: TRBJ1-1
clone_size: .
cdr3_nt: TGCGCCAGCACGTCGGAGATGAACACTGAAGCTTTCTTT
cdr3_aa: CASTSEMNTEAFF

d_call: TRBD1
v_call: TRBV6-5
j_call: TRBJ2-7
clone_size: once
cdr3_nt: TGTGCCAGCAGTCCACCCCAGGGGGCTTACTACGAGCAGTACTTC
cdr3_aa: CASSPPQGAYYEQYF

d_call: TRBD1
v_call: TRBV2
j_call: TRBJ1-2
clone_size: .
cdr3_nt: TGTGCCAGCACCGAGGACAGGGGGCCGAATGGCTACACCTTC
cdr3_aa: CASTEDRGPNGYTF

d_call: TRBD1
v_call: TRBV5-6
j_call: TRBJ1-5
clone_size: .
cdr3_nt: TGTGCCAGCAGCTTGGAGGGCAGGGGGCTCTATCAGCCCCAGCATTTT
cdr3_aa: CASSLEGRGLYQPQHF

d_call: .
v_call: TRBV6-1
j_call: TRBJ1-2
clone_size: .
cdr3_nt: TGTGCCAGCAGTGAAGCTGAGGGTATCGGCTATGGCTACACCTTC
cdr3_aa: CASSEAEGIGYGYTF

d_call: TRBD2
v_call: TRBV2
j_call: TRBJ2-5
clone_size: .
cdr3_nt: TGTGCCAGCAGTGCTAAGCGGGGGGGGCGGGCCCAGTACTTC
cdr3_aa: CASSAKRGGRAQYF

d_call: .
v_call: TRBV5-4
j_call: TRBJ2-5
clone_size: .
cdr3_nt: TGTGCCAGCAGCCTTTATAACGAGGAGACCCAGTACTTC
cdr3_aa: CASSLYNEETQYF

d_call: TRBD1
v_call: TRBV5-5
j_call: TRBJ2-7
clone_size: once
cdr3_nt: TGTGCCAGCAGCTCCCGACAGGGGCGGCACGAGCAGTACTTC
cdr3_aa: CASSSRQGRHEQYF

d_call: .
v_call: TRBV27
j_call: TRBJ2-2
clone_size: .
cdr3_nt: TGTGCCAGCAGTTCATTTGGGCCCGGGGAGCTGTTTTTT
cdr3_aa: CASSSFGPGELFF

d_call: .
v_call: TRBV19
j_call: TRBJ1-2
clone_size: .
cdr3_nt: TGTGCCAGTAGTGTAAATTCCGGGTCCATCAACTATGGCTACACCTTC
cdr3_aa: CASSVNSGSINYGYTF

d_call: .
v_call: TRBV7-2
j_call: TRBJ2-3
clone_size: .
cdr3_nt: TGTGCCAGCAGCTCGTACCTGGGGGGGCAAGCAGATACGCAGTATTTT
cdr3_aa: CASSSYLGGQADTQYF

d_call: .
v_call: TRBV9
j_call: TRBJ1-2
clone_size: .
cdr3_nt: TGTGCCAGCAGCGTAGTTGAGGGATCGGATGGCTACACCTTC
cdr3_aa: CASSVVEGSDGYTF

d_call: TRBD1
v_call: TRBV5-4
j_call: TRBJ1-2
clone_size: .
cdr3_nt: TGTGCCAGCAGCTTGGATTCCATTTTCAAGCGGACAGGAGAAAACTATGGCTACACCTTC
cdr3_aa: CASSLDSIFKRTGENYGYTF

d_call: .
v_call: TRBV9
j_call: TRBJ1-2
clone_size: .
cdr3_nt: TGTGCCAGCAGCGTACATTTAGGGGAACCGGGTGCTGGCTACACCTTC
cdr3_aa: CASSVHLGEPGAGYTF

d_call: TRBD1
v_call: TRBV30
j_call: TRBJ1-2
clone_size: medium-sized
cdr3_nt: TGTGCCTGGAAATCGGACAGGGGCCGGGGCTACACCTTC
cdr3_aa: CAWKSDRGRGYTF

d_call: TRBD1
v_call: TRBV27
j_call: TRBJ1-1
clone_size: .
cdr3_nt: TGTGCCAGCAGTTCTCCGGGACAGGGGTCGCGGGTAGCTTTCTTT
cdr3_aa: CASSSPGQGSRVAFF

d_call: .
v_call: TRBV21-1
j_call: TRBJ2-1
clone_size: .
cdr3_nt: TGTGCCAGCAGCAAAGAGGGGGGCCCGACTAGCGGGAACAGGAGCTCCTACAATGAGCAGTTCTTC
cdr3_aa: CASSKEGGPTSGNRSSYNEQFF

d_call: TRBD1
v_call: TRBV18
j_call: TRBJ2-7
clone_size: .
cdr3_nt: TGTGCCAGCTCACACTCTGGGACAGGTCTATACGAGCAGTACTTC
cdr3_aa: CASSHSGTGLYEQYF

d_call: TRBD1
v_call: TRBV5-1
j_call: TRBJ1-1
clone_size: few
cdr3_nt: TGCGCCAGCAGCCTCGGTCCCGGGACAGGAATGAACACTGAAGCTTTCTTT
cdr3_aa: CASSLGPGTGMNTEAFF

d_call: TRBD1
v_call: TRBV7-2
j_call: TRBJ2-5
clone_size: .
cdr3_nt: TGTGCCAGCAGCTTGACAGGGTGGTTGGAGACCCAGTACTTC
cdr3_aa: CASSLTGWLETQYF

d_call: TRBD1
v_call: TRBV7-2
j_call: TRBJ1-2
clone_size: .
cdr3_nt: TGTGCCAGCAGCTTATCCGGGACAGGTTACATGAACTATGGCTACACCTTC
cdr3_aa: CASSLSGTGYMNYGYTF